The 30 T cell receptor beta chains below were found in one sample sequenced in a study of T cells in tumors after PD-1 blockade. Sequencing used immunoSEQ multiplex PCR; TCRdb keeps in-frame clones, though not all of them. Seen here are 20,000 to 25,000 clones, 80% to 85% observed once, and the top ten hold around 12%. This specimen was PBMCs, taken after anti-PD-1 treatment. The receptors come from a human donor with basal cell carcinoma.

The chain is built from TRBV18 and TRBJ2-7, with a tentative D call TRBD2 (7 bases). Germline V lookup: CDR1 KGHSH, CDR2 LQKENI. The length of the CDR3 is 15 residues. The V end was cut by 3 bases, the J end by 7 bases, with 19 bases between. Here the CDR3 DNA reads TGTGCCAGCTCACCCGCTAGGGGGGGAACTCGGGAGCAGTACTTC. It is translated as CASSPARGGTREQYF.

The chain recombines TRBV5-4 with TRBJ2-7; the match to TRBD1 covers 8 bases. Germline trimming cut 4 bases from V and 3 bases from J; bases unmatched to any gene: 3. In germline, CDR1 is SGHNT, CDR2 YYREEE (reference sequence). This CDR3 spans 13 amino acids. CDR3 sequence: CASSKDRVYEQYF. CDR3 coding DNA: TGTGCCAGCAGCAAGGACAGGGTCTACGAGCAGTACTTC.

The CDR3 DNA is TGTGCCAGCAGCCAAGAGGGACACACCTGGGGGACAGATACGCAGTATTTT. The encoded protein is CASSQEGHTWGTDTQYF. The chain joins TRBV14 to TRBJ2-3; TRBD1 might be the D (6 bases). The germline gives CDR1 SGHDN, CDR2 FVKESK. This CDR3 region has 17 residues. The V and J ends lost 0 bases and 3 bases respectively, with 16 bases between them.

The rearrangement joins TRBV19 to TRBJ2-1; 9 bases are shared with TRBD2. V shed 2 bases, J shed 7 bases, and the junction held 9 bases outside the gene matches. Germline CDR1 and CDR2: LNHDA and SQIVND (reference sequence). This CDR3 contains 16 residues. CDR3 sequence: CASSISIGTSSNEQFF. The DNA for the CDR3 is TGTGCCAGTAGTATATCTATCGGGACTAGCTCAAATGAGCAGTTCTTC.

This chain uses TRBV19 with TRBJ1-5; D is unresolved. V lost 4 bases, J lost 3 bases, and 10 bases lay in between. Germline V gives CDR1 LNHDA, CDR2 SQIVND (reference sequence). This CDR3 is 14 amino acids long. CDR3 in amino acids: CASSKDAPNQPQHF. The CDR3 bases are TGTGCCAGTAGTAAGGACGCTCCCAATCAGCCCCAGCATTTT.

This clone was seen a handful of times. The chain carries TRBV6-2 or TRBV6-3 and TRBJ2-3, with D perhaps matching TRBD2 (7 bases). The CDR3 consists of 15 residues. Germline V gene data show CDR1 as MNHEY and CDR2 as SVGEGT. Trimming took 2 bases from V and 2 from J, leaving 11 bases between them. The CDR3 region is CASSYGGGATDTQYF. DNA for the CDR3: TGTGCCAGCAGTTACGGAGGGGGGGCCACAGATACGCAGTATTTT.

This chain uses TRBV12-3 or TRBV12-4 with TRBJ1-4, with 7 bases lining up with TRBD1. J was trimmed by 5 bases and V by 8 bases; bases with no gene match: 5. This CDR3 has 13 residues. The CDR3 DNA reads TGTGCCAGCCCCGGGACAGTGAATGAAAAACTGTTTTTT. It codes for CASPGTVNEKLFF.

For this clone: The same CDR3 can be traced to other DNA sequences in this sample. V gene TRBV2 combines with J gene TRBJ2-3; D perhaps matches TRBD2 (7 bases). Trimming cost V 4 bases and J 6 bases, with 17 bases left between them. This CDR3 is built from 15 residues. The germline gives CDR1 SNHLY, CDR2 FYNNEI. The CDR3 sequence is CASSVLGGAGDTQYF. Written as DNA, the CDR3 is TGTGCCAGCAGTGTTTTGGGGGGGGCTGGGGATACGCAGTATTTT.

The chain has TRBV9 and TRBJ1-2; TRBD1 aligns across 7 bases. With 4 bases clipped from V and 0 bases from J, the junction kept 9 bases outside the gene matches. There are 16 residues in the CDR3. CDR1 and CDR2 from the germline V gene are SGDLS and YYNGEE. The CDR3: CASSPSLGQTNYGYTF. Written as DNA, the CDR3 is TGTGCCAGCAGCCCCTCCCTGGGACAGACTAACTATGGCTACACCTTC.

The V call is TRBV5-1, the J call TRBJ1-4, with D possibly TRBD1 on 5 matching bases. CDR1 and CDR2 (germline): SGHRS, YFSETQ. The CDR3 is 14 amino acids. Trimming took off 5 bases at V and 6 bases at J, with 14 bases between the two ends. CDR3 amino acids: CASRAGGRDEKLFF. CDR3 nucleotides: TGCGCCAGCAGGGCGGGGGGACGCGATGAAAAACTGTTTTTT. Based on the CDR3 plus reference TRBV5-1 and TRBJ1-4, the full variable domain is KAGVTQTPRYLIKTRGQQVTLSCSPISGHRSVSWYQQTPGQGLQFLFEYFSETQRNKGNFPGRFSGRQFSNSRSEMNVSTLELGDSALYLCASRAGGRDEKLFFGSGTQLSVL.

This clone was detected a few times. The chain is built from TRBV5-4 and TRBJ2-7; D is perhaps TRBD2 (5 bases). V lost 3 bases and J 0 bases, leaving 10 bases between the germline ends. Germline V gives CDR1 SGHNT, CDR2 YYREEE (reference sequence). This CDR3 comprises 14 residues. CDR3 protein: CASSSDGGSYEQYF. The CDR3 DNA sequence: TGTGCCAGCAGCTCCGACGGAGGCTCCTACGAGCAGTACTTC.

The chain is built from TRBV12-3 or TRBV12-4 and TRBJ1-6; weak D call: TRBD1 (5 bases). Trimming shortened V by 3 bases and J by 6 bases, and 6 bases separated the two germline ends. The CDR3 runs 13 residues. The CDR3 bases are TGTGCCAGCAGTTTGCAGGGTAATTCACCCCTCCACTTT. Its protein is CASSLQGNSPLHF.

The chain recombines TRBV7-8 with TRBJ2-5; 12 positions agree with TRBD2. J lost 5 bases, V lost 4 bases, and 11 bases had no gene match. The CDR3 spans 17 residues. Germline V lookup: CDR1 SGHVS, CDR2 FQNEAQ. The CDR3 is CASSSGRLAGVGETQYF. The CDR3 DNA follows: TGTGCCAGCAGCTCAGGCCGACTAGCGGGGGTGGGGGAGACCCAGTACTTC.

This clone was picked up one time. The chain links TRBV28 to TRBJ1-6; D not resolved. Germline CDR1 and CDR2: MDHEN and SYDVKM. Trimming left V 2 bases short and J 5 bases short, with 13 bases between. The CDR3 is 16 residues long. CDR3 sequence reads: CASSLQISEDNSPLHF. CDR3 nucleotides: TGTGCCAGCAGTTTACAGATATCGGAGGATAATTCACCCCTCCACTTT.

The rearrangement uses TRBV5-1 and TRBJ1-1, with D perhaps TRBD1 (6 bases). The length of the CDR3 is 16 residues. Trimming took 4 bases from V and 0 from J, leaving 16 bases between them. Looked up from germline, CDR1 is SGHRS and CDR2 is YFSETQ. CDR3 in amino acids: CASSLGKGGLNTEAFF. The CDR3 nucleotides read TGCGCCAGCAGCCTCGGCAAGGGGGGACTGAACACTGAAGCTTTCTTT.

There are a few counts of this clone. The chain is built from TRBV11-3 and TRBJ2-7, with D possibly being TRBD2 (6 bases). The CDR3 is made up of 16 amino acids. CDR1 SGHNT and CDR2 YENEEA come from the germline V gene. The germline V and J ends were trimmed by 5 bases and 1 base, with 18 bases remaining between them. In nucleotides, the CDR3 is TGTGCCAGCAGCCCCGGCGGGGCGAGCAGATCCTACGAGCAGTACTTC. This gives the protein CASSPGGASRSYEQYF.

This clone was seen only once. The chain links TRBV5-1 to TRBJ1-1; unclear D gene. The CDR3 is 15 amino acids. Trimming took off 2 bases at V and 4 bases at J, with 15 bases between the two ends. CDR1 is SGHRS and CDR2 is YFSETQ in the germline V gene. In DNA, the CDR3 is TGCGCCAGCAGCTTAGGTGGTGTGTTGGCCACTGAAGCTTTCTTT. Translation: CASSLGGVLATEAFF. The full variable domain, rest sourced from reference TRBV5-1 and TRBJ1-1, is KAGVTQTPRYLIKTRGQQVTLSCSPISGHRSVSWYQQTPGQGLQFLFEYFSETQRNKGNFPGRFSGRQFSNSRSEMNVSTLELGDSALYLCASSLGGVLATEAFFGQGTRLTVV.

This clone was counted a few times. CDR3 sequence reads: CASSPGTIEAFF. CDR3 nucleotide sequence: TGTGCCAGCTCCCCGGGGACAATTGAAGCTTTCTTT. V and J are TRBV18 and TRBJ1-1; D possibly corresponds to TRBD1 (6 bases). The CDR3 sequence is 12 residues long. Trimming took off 6 bases at V and 7 bases at J, with 12 bases between the two ends. Looked up from germline, CDR1 is KGHSH and CDR2 is LQKENI.

This chain uses TRBV6-5 with TRBJ1-1; weak D call: TRBD1 (5 bases). Trimming took 4 bases from V and 4 from J, leaving 16 bases between them. Germline V gene lookup returns CDR1 MNHEY and CDR2 SVGAGI. The CDR3 covers 15 residues. The CDR3 DNA follows: TGTGCCAGCAGTTCTGTGGGGGGATGGAGCACTGAAGCTTTCTTT. This translates into CASSSVGGWSTEAFF.

The genes are TRBV19 and TRBJ2-7; D may be TRBD2 (6 bases). The CDR3 runs 13 residues. Germline assignment: CDR1 LNHDA and CDR2 SQIVND (reference sequence). The V end lost 4 bases, the J end lost 2 bases, and 9 bases lay between the germline ends. The CDR3: CASSRRLAYEQYF. DNA for the CDR3: TGTGCCAGTAGTAGACGACTAGCCTACGAGCAGTACTTC.

This chain connects TRBV7-9 to TRBJ2-1; 11 bases map to TRBD2. Germline assignment: CDR1 SEHNR and CDR2 FQNEAQ (reference sequence). Trimming cost V 1 base and J 0 bases; bases outside gene matches: 2. This CDR3 region has 17 residues. This chain's CDR3 is CASSLVTSGGSYNEQFF. Here the CDR3 DNA reads TGTGCCAGCAGCTTAGTAACTAGCGGGGGCTCCTACAATGAGCAGTTCTTC.

The chain employs TRBV2 and TRBJ2-1, with TRBD1 matching over 7 bases. The CDR3 length is 14 residues. V shed 8 bases and J 3 bases; nucleotides not matched to a gene: 7. Germline V gene data show CDR1 as SNHLY and CDR2 as FYNNEI. CDR3 nucleotide sequence: TGTGCCAGCTACGACAGGGCCAACTACAATGAGCAGTTCTTC. Amino acid sequence: CASYDRANYNEQFF.

This sequence joins TRBV6-4 and TRBJ2-2; 9 bases are a match to TRBD2. The germline CDR1 and CDR2 sequences are MRHNA and SNTAGT. V was clipped by 4 bases and J by 5 bases; unmatched bases: 2. The CDR3 contains 14 residues. This CDR3 reads CASSGLAGTGELFF. Here the CDR3 DNA reads TGTGCCAGCAGTGGGCTAGCGGGGACCGGGGAGCTGTTTTTT.

The table lists this clone with a count of one. The rearrangement links TRBV28 to TRBJ1-5, with 7 nucleotides matching TRBD1. This CDR3 has 14 amino acids. CDR1 and CDR2 from the germline V gene are MDHEN and SYDVKM. Germline trimming cut 5 bases from V and 6 bases from J; bases unmatched to any gene: 7. CDR3 nucleotides: TGTGCCAGCAGTGGCAACAGGGGAGCTCAGCCCCAGCATTTT. Amino acids: CASSGNRGAQPQHF. The full variable domain, rest sourced from reference TRBV28 and TRBJ1-5, is DVKVTQSSRYLVKRTGEKVFLECVQDMDHENMFWYRQDPGLGLRLIYFSYDVKMKEKGDIPEGYSVSREKKERFSLILESASTNQTSMYLCASSGNRGAQPQHFGDGTRLSIL.

The V gene is TRBV5-6, the J gene TRBJ1-5; 10 nucleotides agree with TRBD1. The V gene's germline CDR1 is SGHDT and CDR2 YYEEEE. The CDR3 is 18 amino acids. J was trimmed by 1 base and V by 4 bases; bases with no gene match: 11. For the CDR3, the DNA is TGTGCCAGCAGCCTGCGGAGGACAGGGGGTGGGAGCAATCAGCCCCAGCATTTT. Encoded protein: CASSLRRTGGGSNQPQHF.

The gene calls are TRBV25-1 and TRBJ1-1; D might be TRBD1 (6 bases). Looked up from germline, CDR1 is MGHDK and CDR2 is SYGVNS. The CDR3 covers 14 residues. V lost 4 bases and J lost 5, with 14 bases in between. CDR3: CASSVVGGGTEAFF. CDR3 nucleotides: TGTGCCAGCAGTGTGGTGGGGGGCGGGACTGAAGCTTTCTTT.

The genes are TRBV12-5 and TRBJ2-1; the match to TRBD2 covers 13 bases. Germline V gives CDR1 LGHNT, CDR2 FRNRAP. This CDR3 is 18 amino acids long. V gave up 4 bases and J gave up 0 bases; unmatched junction bases: 6. The chain's CDR3 is CASGSGLAGMSSYNEQFF. The CDR3 nucleotides read TGTGCTAGTGGTTCGGGACTAGCGGGGATGAGCTCCTACAATGAGCAGTTCTTC.

This sequence joins TRBV7-9 and TRBJ1-2, with 9 bases aligning to TRBD1. CDR1 and CDR2 (germline): SEHNR, FQNEAQ (reference sequence). Losses at the gene ends were 7 bases for V and 7 bases for J; bases not matched to a gene: 7. There are 13 residues in the CDR3. The CDR3 is CASTRDRVGGYTF. In DNA form, the CDR3 reads TGTGCCAGCACCCGGGACAGGGTGGGTGGCTACACCTTC.

The CDR3 loop is CASSQGTGLNQPQHF. In DNA form, the CDR3 reads TGTGCCAGCAGCCAAGGGACAGGGCTTAATCAGCCCCAGCATTTT. The V gene is TRBV7-8, the J gene TRBJ1-5, with TRBD1 matching 9 bases. This CDR3 is 15 amino acids long. The V gene end was trimmed by 5 bases and the J gene end by 4 bases; junction bases not matched to a gene: 6. Germline CDR1 is SGHVS and CDR2 is FQNEAQ. The full variable domain, completed using reference TRBV7-8 and TRBJ1-5, is GAGVSQSPRYKVAKRGQDVALRCDPISGHVSLFWYQQALGQGPEFLTYFQNEAQLDKSGLPSDRFFAERPEGSVSTLKIQRTQQEDSAVYLCASSQGTGLNQPQHFGDGTRLSIL.

This chain joins TRBV2 and TRBJ1-6; D perhaps matches TRBD1 (5 bases). The ends were cut back, 0 bases at V and 7 bases at J, with 16 bases in the middle. Germline-derived CDR1 and CDR2 are SNHLY and FYNNEI. This CDR3 has 17 amino acids. CDR3: CASSEASWGETNSPLHF. CDR3 coding DNA: TGTGCCAGCAGTGAAGCTAGTTGGGGGGAGACCAATTCACCCCTCCACTTT.